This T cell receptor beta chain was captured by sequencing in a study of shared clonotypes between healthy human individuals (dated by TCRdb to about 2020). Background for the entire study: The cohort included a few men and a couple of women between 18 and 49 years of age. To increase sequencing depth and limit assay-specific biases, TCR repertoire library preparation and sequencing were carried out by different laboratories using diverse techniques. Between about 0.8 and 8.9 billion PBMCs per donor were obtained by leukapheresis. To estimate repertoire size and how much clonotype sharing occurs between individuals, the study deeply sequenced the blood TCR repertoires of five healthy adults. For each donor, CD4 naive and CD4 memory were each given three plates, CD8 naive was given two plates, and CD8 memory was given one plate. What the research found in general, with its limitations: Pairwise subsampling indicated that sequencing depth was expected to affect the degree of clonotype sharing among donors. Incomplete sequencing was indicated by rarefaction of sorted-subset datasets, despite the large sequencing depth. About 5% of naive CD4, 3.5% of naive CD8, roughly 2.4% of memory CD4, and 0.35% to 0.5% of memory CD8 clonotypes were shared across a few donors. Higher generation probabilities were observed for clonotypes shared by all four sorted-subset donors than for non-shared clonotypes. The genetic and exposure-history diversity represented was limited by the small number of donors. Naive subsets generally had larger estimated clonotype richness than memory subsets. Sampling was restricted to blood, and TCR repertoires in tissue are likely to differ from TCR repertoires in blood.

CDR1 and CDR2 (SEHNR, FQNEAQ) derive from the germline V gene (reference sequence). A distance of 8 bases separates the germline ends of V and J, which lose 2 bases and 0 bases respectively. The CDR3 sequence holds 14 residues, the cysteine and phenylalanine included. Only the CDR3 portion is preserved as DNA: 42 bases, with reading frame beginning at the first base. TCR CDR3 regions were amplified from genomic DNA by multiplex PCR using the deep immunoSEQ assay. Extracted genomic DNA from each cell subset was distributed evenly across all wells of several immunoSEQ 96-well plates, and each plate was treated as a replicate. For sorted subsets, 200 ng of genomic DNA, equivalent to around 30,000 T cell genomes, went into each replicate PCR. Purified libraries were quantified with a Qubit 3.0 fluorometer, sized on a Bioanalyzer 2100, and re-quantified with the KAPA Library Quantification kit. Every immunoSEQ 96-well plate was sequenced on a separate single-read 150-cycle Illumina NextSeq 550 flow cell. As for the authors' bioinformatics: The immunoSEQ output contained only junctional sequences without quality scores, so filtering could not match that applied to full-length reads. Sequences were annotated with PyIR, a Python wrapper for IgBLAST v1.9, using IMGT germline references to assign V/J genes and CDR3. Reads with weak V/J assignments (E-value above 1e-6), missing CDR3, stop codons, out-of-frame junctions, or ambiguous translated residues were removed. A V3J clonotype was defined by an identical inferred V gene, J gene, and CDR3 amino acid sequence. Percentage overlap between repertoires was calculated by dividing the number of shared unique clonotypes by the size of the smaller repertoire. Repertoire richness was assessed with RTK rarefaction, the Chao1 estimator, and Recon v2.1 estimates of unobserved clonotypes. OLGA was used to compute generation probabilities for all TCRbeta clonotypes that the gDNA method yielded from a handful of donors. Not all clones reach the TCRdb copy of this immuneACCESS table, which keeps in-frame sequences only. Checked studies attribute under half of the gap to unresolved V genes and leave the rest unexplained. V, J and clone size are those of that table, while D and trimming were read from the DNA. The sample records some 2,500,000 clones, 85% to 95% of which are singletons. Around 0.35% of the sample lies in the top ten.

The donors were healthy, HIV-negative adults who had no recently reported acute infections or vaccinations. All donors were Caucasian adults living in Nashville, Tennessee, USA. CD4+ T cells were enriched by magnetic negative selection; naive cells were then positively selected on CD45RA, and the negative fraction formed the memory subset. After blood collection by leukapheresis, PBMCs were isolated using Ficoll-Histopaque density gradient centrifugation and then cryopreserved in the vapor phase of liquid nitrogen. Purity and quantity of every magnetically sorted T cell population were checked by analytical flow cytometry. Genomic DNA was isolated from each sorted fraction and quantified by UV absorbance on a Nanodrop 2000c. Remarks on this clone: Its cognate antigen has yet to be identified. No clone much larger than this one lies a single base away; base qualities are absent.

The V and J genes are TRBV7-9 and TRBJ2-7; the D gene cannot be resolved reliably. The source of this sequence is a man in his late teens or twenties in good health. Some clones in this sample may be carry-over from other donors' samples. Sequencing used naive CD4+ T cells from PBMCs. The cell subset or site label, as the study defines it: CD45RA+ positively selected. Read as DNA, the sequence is TGTGCCAGCAGCTTACAGTCGAGCTCCTACGAGCAGTACTTC. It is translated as CASSLQSSSYEQYF.